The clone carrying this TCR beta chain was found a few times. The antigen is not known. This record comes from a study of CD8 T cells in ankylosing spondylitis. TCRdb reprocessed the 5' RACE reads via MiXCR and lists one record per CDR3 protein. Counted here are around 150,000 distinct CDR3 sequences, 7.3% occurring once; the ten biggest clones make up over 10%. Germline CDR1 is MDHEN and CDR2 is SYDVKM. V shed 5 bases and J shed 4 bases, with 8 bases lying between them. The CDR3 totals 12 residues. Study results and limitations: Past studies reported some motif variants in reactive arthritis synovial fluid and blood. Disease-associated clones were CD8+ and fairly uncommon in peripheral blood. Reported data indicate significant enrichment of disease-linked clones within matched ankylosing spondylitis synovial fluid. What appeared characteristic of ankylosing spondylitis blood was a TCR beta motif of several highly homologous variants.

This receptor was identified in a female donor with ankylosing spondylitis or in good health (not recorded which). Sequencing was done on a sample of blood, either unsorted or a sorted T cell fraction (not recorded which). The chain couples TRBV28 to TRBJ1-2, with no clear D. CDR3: CASSPPGYGYTF. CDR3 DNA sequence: TGTGCCAGCAGTCCCCCCGGCTATGGCTACACCTTC.